This entry features one T cell receptor beta chain sequence. Method: immunoSEQ multiplex PCR; TCRdb's copy keeps in-frame clones and lacks some. The data show some 190,000 clones, with 75% to 85% seen just once and approximately 16% held by the top ten. The entry originates in a study of blood T cell repertoires in COVID-19. V shed 0 bases and J shed 0 bases, with 9 bases lying between them. Germline V CDR1 and CDR2: SGHRS, YFSETQ. The CDR3 runs to 15 residues. This rearrangement joins TRBV5-1 to TRBJ1-1, with D uncertain. The sequenced material came from PBMCs or T cells enriched from blood (not recorded which). This TCR was recovered from a woman aged 45 to 65 with acute COVID-19. The CDR3 spells CASSLGGDMNTEAFF. DNA of the CDR3: TGCGCCAGCAGCTTGGGGGGAGACATGAACACTGAAGCTTTCTTT.